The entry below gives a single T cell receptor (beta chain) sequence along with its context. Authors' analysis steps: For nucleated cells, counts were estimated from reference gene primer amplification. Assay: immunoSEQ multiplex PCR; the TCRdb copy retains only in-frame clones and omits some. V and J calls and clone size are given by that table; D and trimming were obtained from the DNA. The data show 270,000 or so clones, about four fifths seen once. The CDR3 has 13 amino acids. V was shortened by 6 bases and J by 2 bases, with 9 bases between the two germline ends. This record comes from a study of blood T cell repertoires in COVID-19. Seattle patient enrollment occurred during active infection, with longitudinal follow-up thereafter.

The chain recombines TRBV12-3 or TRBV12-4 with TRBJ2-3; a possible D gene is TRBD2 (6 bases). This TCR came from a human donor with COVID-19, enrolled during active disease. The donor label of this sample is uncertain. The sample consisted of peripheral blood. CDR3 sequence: CASRPGATDTQYF. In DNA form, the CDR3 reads TGTGCCAGCAGGCCGGGAGCCACAGATACGCAGTATTTT.